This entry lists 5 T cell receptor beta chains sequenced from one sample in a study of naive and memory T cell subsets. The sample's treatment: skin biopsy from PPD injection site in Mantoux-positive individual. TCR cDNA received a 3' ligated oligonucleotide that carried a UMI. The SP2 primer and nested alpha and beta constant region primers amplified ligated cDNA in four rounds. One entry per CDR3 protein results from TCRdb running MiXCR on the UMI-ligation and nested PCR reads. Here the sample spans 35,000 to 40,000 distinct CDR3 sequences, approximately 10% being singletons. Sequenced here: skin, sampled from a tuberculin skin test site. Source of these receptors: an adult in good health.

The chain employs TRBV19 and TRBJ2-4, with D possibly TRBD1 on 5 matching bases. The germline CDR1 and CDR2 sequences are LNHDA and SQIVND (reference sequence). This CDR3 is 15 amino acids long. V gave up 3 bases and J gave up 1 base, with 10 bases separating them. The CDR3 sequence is CASSIRRGAKNIQYF. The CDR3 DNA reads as TGTGCCAGTAGTATCCGAAGGGGTGCCAAAAACATTCAGTACTTC. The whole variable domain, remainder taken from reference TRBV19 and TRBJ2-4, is DGGITQSPKYLFRKEGQNVTLSCEQNLNHDAMYWYRQDPGQGLRLIYYSQIVNDFQKGDIAEGYSVSREKKESFPLTVTSAQKNPTAFYLCASSIRRGAKNIQYFGAGTRLSVL.

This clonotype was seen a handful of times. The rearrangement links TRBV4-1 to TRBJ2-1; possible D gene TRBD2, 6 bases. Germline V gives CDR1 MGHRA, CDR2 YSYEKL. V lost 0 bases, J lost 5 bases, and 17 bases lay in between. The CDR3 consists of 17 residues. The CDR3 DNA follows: TGCGCCAGCAGCCAAGAACCACGGACTACATCCGACAATGAGCAGTTCTTC. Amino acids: CASSQEPRTTSDNEQFF.

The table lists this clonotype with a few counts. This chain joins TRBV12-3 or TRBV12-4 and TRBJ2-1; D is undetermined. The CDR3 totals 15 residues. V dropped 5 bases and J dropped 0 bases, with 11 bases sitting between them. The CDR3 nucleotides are TGTGCCAGCAGTGTCAGAGGTTACTCCTACAATGAGCAGTTCTTC. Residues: CASSVRGYSYNEQFF.

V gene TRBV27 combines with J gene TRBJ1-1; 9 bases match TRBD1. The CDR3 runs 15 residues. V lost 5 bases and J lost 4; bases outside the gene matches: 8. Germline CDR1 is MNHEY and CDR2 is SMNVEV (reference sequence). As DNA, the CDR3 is TGTGCCAGCAGTCTAGGACAGGGGATGGGCACTGAAGCTTTCTTT. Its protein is CASSLGQGMGTEAFF.

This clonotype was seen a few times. CDR3 loop: CASSLSGGHNTGELFF. For the CDR3, the DNA is TGCGCCAGCAGCTTGTCAGGGGGCCACAACACCGGGGAGCTGTTTTTT. This chain connects TRBV5-1 to TRBJ2-2; 8 nucleotides line up with TRBD1. The CDR3 is 16 residues long. The J segment lost 2 bases and the V segment lost 1 base, leaving 4 bases of the junction unmatched. Germline V gene lookup returns CDR1 SGHRS and CDR2 YFSETQ.